Reported below is one T cell receptor beta chain. Its antigen is currently unknown. Profiling relied on immunoSEQ multiplex PCR, and the TCRdb table lists in-frame clones only, not all of them. The data show about 140,000 clones, nearly 95% seen once. The data were obtained in a study of CD4+ T cells in melanoma. V shed 6 bases, J shed 2 bases, and the junction held 5 bases outside the gene matches. This CDR3 has 14 amino acids. Germline V gene data show CDR1 as WSHSY and CDR2 as SAAADI. Whole-study results and caveats: CD8+ T cell, macrophage and B cell function reportedly correlated with neoantigen-specific CD4+ T cells. In melanoma, neoantigen-specific CD4+ T cells reportedly differed in differentiation state.

This receptor was taken from a human donor with melanoma. The chain links TRBV10-2 to TRBJ2-7; TRBD1 agrees at 9 bases. This chain's CDR3 is CASSPTGGPYEQYF. The CDR3 nucleotides read TGCGCCAGCAGCCCGACAGGGGGTCCCTACGAGCAGTACTTC.